One sample yielded the 7 T cell receptor beta chains listed below, sequenced in a study of PD-L1 blockade in urothelial cancer. The time point denotes: pretreatment peripheral blood. Here immunoSEQ multiplex PCR was the method, and the copy in TCRdb shows in-frame clones only, minus some. This table holds 130,000 or so clones, approximately 84% found once. The sequences come from PBMCs, collected around atezolizumab (anti-PD-L1) treatment. The receptors here all came from a man in his forties or fifties with urothelial cancer.

The CDR3 region has the DNA TGTGCCAGCAGCCACAGGGGAGCTGGGGCCAACGTCCTGACTTTC. Amino acids: CASSHRGAGANVLTF. The rearrangement uses TRBV11-2 and TRBJ2-6; the match to TRBD1 covers 7 bases. Trimming cost V 5 bases and J 2 bases; bases outside gene matches: 3. This CDR3 spans 15 amino acids. Germline loops: CDR1 SGHAT, CDR2 FQNNGV.

The J gene is TRBJ2-3, the V gene TRBV9; D might be TRBD2 (5 bases). Trimming pared 4 bases from V and 1 base from J, leaving 10 bases between. Germline lookup yields CDR1 SGDLS and CDR2 YYNGEE. CDR3 length: 14 residues. The CDR3 DNA reads TGTGCCAGCAGCCCGGACTTAGGCACAGATACGCAGTATTTT. This gives the protein CASSPDLGTDTQYF.

The chain combines TRBV11-1 with TRBJ2-1; a weak D match, TRBD1 (5 bases). With 1 base removed from V and 3 bases from J, the gap between germline ends came to 10 bases. The CDR3 runs to 15 residues. CDR1 SGHAT and CDR2 FQDESV come from the germline V gene (reference sequence). The CDR3 is CASSLVQDNYNEQFF. In DNA, the CDR3 is TGTGCCAGCAGCTTAGTACAGGACAACTACAATGAGCAGTTCTTC.

This sequence joins TRBV7-2 and TRBJ2-1; 12 nucleotides line up with TRBD1. The CDR3 length is 17 residues. With V trimmed by 5 bases and J by 9 bases, 14 bases remained unmatched. The germline V gene encodes CDR1 SGHTA and CDR2 FQGNSA. This CDR3 is CASSLRRGTGGSGEQFF. The CDR3 DNA is TGTGCCAGCAGCCTTCGCAGGGGGACAGGGGGCTCGGGTGAGCAGTTCTTC.

This chain connects TRBV28 to TRBJ1-4, with a possible D match to TRBD1 (5 bases). Germline CDR1 MDHEN, CDR2 SYDVKM. V was clipped by 3 bases and J by 4 bases, with 12 bases between them. The CDR3 contains 15 residues. CDR3 residues: CASSLLQGGNEKLFF. Here the CDR3 DNA reads TGTGCCAGCAGTTTGCTCCAGGGAGGTAATGAAAAACTGTTTTTT.

The rearrangement links TRBV4-1 to TRBJ2-2, with 9 bases that match TRBD2. The trim removed 0 bases at V and 7 bases at J, leaving 6 bases unmatched. The CDR3 contains 16 residues. CDR1 is MGHRA and CDR2 is YSYEKL in the germline V gene. The CDR3 region is CASSQDPSGMVGELFF. The DNA for the CDR3 is TGCGCCAGCAGCCAAGATCCTAGCGGGATGGTCGGGGAGCTGTTTTTT.

This clone was counted a single time. The V call is TRBV9, the J call TRBJ1-1, with TRBD1 matching over 7 bases. V lost 4 bases and J lost 9; bases outside the gene matches: 6. Per the germline V gene, CDR1 is SGDLS and CDR2 is YYNGEE. CDR3 length: 12 residues. The CDR3 DNA reads as TGTGCCAGCAGCCCGGCGACAGGGAAAGCTTTCTTT. It codes for CASSPATGKAFF.